A single T cell receptor (beta chain) is shown here with its context. The entry originates in a study of blood T cell repertoires in COVID-19. Across the whole study: Samples taken during acute and convalescent COVID-19 were collected in the United States, Italy and Spain. PBMCs, B-cell-depleted T cells, or T cells provided the cDNA or gDNA that made up the material.

CDR3 length: 15 amino acids. CDR1 is LNHDA and CDR2 is SQIVND in the germline V gene (reference sequence). Trimming took 3 bases from V and 0 from J; bases not matched to a gene: 1. The repertoire was sequenced with immunoSEQ multiplex PCR; TCRdb's copy has only in-frame clones and lacks some. The data hold 300,000 to 400,000 clones, with about nine tenths observed a single time. The receptor comes from a middle-aged man with active or convalescent COVID-19. The genes are TRBV19 and TRBJ1-3, with TRBD1 matching over 8 bases. The source material was peripheral blood. The CDR3 DNA reads TGTGCCAGTAGTATCGGACAGGGCTCTGGAAACACCATATATTTT. Its protein is CASSIGQGSGNTIYF.